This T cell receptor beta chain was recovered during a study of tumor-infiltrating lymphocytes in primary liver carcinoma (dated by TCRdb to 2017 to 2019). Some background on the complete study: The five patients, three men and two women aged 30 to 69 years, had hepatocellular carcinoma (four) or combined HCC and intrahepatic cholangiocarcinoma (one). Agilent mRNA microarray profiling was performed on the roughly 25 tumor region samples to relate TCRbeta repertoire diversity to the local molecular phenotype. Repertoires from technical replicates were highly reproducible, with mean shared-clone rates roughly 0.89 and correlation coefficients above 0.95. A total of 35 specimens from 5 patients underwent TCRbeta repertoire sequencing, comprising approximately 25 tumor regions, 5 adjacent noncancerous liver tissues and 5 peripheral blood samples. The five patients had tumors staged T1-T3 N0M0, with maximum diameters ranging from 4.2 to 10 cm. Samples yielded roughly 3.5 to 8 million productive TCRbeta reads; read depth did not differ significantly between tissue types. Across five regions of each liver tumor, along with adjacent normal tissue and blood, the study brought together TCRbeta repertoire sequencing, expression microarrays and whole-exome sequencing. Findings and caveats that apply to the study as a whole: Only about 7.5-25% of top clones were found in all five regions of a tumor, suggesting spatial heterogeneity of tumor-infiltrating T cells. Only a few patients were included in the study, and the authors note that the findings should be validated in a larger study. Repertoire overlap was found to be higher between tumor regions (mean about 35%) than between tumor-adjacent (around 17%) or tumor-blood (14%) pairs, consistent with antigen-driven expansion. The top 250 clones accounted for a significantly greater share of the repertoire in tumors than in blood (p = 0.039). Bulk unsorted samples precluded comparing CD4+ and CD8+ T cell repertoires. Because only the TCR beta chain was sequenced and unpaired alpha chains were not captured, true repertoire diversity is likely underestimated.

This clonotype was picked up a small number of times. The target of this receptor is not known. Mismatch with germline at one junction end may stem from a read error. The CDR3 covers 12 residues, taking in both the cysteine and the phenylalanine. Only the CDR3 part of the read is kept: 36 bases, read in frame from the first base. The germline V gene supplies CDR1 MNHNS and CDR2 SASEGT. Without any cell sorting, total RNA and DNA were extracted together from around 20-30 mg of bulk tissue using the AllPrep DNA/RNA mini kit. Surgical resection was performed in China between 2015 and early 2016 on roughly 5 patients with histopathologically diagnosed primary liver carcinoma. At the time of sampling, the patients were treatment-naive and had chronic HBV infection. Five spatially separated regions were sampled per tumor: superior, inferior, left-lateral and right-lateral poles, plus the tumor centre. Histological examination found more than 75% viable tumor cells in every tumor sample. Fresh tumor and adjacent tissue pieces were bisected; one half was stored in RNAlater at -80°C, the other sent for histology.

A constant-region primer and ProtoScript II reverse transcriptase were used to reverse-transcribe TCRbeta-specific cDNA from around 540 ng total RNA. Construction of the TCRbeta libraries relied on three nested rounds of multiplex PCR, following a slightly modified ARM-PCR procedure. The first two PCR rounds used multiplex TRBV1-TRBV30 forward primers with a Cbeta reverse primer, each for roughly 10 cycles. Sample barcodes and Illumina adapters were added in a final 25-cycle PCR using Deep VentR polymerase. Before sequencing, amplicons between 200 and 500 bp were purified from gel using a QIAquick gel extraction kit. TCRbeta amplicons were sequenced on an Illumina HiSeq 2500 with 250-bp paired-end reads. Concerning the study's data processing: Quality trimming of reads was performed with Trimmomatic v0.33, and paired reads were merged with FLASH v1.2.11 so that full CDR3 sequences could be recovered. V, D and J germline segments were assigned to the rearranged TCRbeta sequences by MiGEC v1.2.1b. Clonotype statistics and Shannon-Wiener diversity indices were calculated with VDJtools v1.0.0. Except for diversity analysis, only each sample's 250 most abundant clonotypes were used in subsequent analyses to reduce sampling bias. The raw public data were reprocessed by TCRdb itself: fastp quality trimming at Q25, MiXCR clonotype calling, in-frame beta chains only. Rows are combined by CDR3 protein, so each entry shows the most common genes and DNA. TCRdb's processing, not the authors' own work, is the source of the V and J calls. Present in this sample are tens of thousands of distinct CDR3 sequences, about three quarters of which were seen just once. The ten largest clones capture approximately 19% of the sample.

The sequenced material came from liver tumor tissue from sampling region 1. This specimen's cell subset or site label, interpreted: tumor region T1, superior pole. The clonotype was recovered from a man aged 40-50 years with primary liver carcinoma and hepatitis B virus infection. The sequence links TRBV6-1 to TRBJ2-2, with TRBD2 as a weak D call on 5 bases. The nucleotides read TGTGCCAGTAGGCCCGACACCGGGGAGCCGTTTTTT. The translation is CASRPDTGEPFF.